The 8 T cell receptor beta chains reported below all come from one sample, sequenced in a study of T cell responses to AZD1222 COVID-19 vaccine. TCRdb's copy holds only in-frame clones and misses some; the assay was immunoSEQ multiplex PCR. The sample shows more than 130,000 clones, just over 90% of them seen only once. The specimen comprised peripheral blood, sampled on day 0 of AZD1222 vaccination. The receptor source for this set is an adult in good health.

The V call is TRBV19, the J call TRBJ1-2; the D is unclear. This CDR3 region has 12 residues. Germline V gene data show CDR1 as LNHDA and CDR2 as SQIVND (reference sequence). V was shortened by 7 bases and J by 1 base, with 7 bases between the two germline ends. The CDR3: CASKKRNYGYTF. The DNA for the CDR3 is TGTGCCAGTAAAAAGCGTAACTATGGCTACACCTTC.

This chain uses TRBV6-5 with TRBJ1-3; possible D gene TRBD1, 6 bases. Germline assignment: CDR1 MNHEY and CDR2 SVGAGI. V shed 5 bases and J shed 1 base, with 12 bases lying between them. The length of the CDR3 is 15 residues. CDR3 nucleotide sequence: TGTGCCAGCAGTATCACCGGGACATCTGGAAACACCATATATTTT. This translates into CASSITGTSGNTIYF.

The chain combines TRBV27 with TRBJ1-2, with 12 positions matching TRBD1. The V gene's germline CDR1 is MNHEY and CDR2 SMNVEV (reference sequence). The CDR3 loop spans 16 amino acids. V dropped 5 bases and J dropped 6; count of bases not matched to a gene: 10. CDR3 in amino acids: CASSPRGQGAPNGYTF. Here the CDR3 DNA reads TGTGCCAGCAGTCCCCGGGGACAGGGGGCGCCCAATGGCTACACCTTC.

The genes are TRBV4-1 and TRBJ1-4, with D maybe TRBD1 (5 bases). The CDR3 spans 16 residues. CDR1 is MGHRA, CDR2 YSYEKL, per germline. V lost 3 bases to trimming and J lost 2 bases, with 13 bases between them. CDR3 DNA sequence: TGCGCCAGCAGCCAGGGGGGTCTGGGGACTAATGAAAAACTGTTTTTT. Translated, it gives CASSQGGLGTNEKLFF.

The chain links TRBV6-5 to TRBJ1-2; D is uncertain. Germline CDR1 and CDR2: MNHEY and SVGAGI. This CDR3 is built from 13 residues. Trimming removed 5 bases at V and 7 bases at J, with 14 bases between. The CDR3 region is CASSPAISGGYTF. DNA of the CDR3: TGTGCCAGCAGTCCAGCTATTAGTGGTGGCTACACCTTC.

The gene calls are TRBV10-3 and TRBJ2-1, with no clear D. The CDR3 consists of 11 residues. The germline V gene encodes CDR1 ENHRY and CDR2 SYGVKD. The V gene lost 0 bases and the J gene lost 8 bases, with 2 bases spanning the gap. CDR3 sequence: CAISESDEQFF. As DNA, the CDR3 is TGTGCCATCAGTGAGTCCGATGAGCAGTTCTTC.

The chain uses TRBV7-9 and TRBJ1-2; 12 bases map to TRBD1. The CDR3 has 14 residues. J lost 8 bases, V lost 1 base, and 2 bases had no gene match. Germline CDR1 is SEHNR and CDR2 is FQNEAQ (reference sequence). CDR3 amino acids: CASSLDGTGGGYTF. The CDR3 DNA follows: TGTGCCAGCAGCTTAGATGGGACAGGGGGCGGCTACACCTTC.

This rearrangement joins TRBV6-1 to TRBJ2-3; no reliable D call. CDR1 MNHNS and CDR2 SASEGT come from the germline V gene. The CDR3 runs 17 residues. Trimming left V 4 bases short and J 4 bases short, with 21 bases between. In DNA form, the CDR3 reads TGTGCCAGCAGTGCCGCGTTCCCAACCTCCGATGCAGATACGCAGTATTTT. Translating gives CASSAAFPTSDADTQYF.